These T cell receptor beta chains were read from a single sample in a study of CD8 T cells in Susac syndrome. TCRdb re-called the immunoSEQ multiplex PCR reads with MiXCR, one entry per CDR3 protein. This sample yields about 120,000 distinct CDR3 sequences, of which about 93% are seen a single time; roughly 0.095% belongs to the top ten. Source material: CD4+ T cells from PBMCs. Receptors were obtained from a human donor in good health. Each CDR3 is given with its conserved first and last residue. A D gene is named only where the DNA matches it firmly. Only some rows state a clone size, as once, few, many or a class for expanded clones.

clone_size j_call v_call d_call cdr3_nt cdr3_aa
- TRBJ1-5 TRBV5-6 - TGTGCCAGCAGCCGAAAGGGACATGGCAATCAGCCCCAGCATTTT CASSRKGHGNQPQHF
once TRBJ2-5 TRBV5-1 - TGCGCCAGCAGCTTGGCACTAGCCGAGACCCAGTACTTC CASSLALAETQYF
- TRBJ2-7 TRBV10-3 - TGTGCCATCAGCAGGACGACAGGCGCTAGCTCCTACGAGCAGTACTTC CAISRTTGASSYEQYF
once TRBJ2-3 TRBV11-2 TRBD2 TGTGCCAGCAGCGTTTCCGGGACTAGCGGGTACACAGATACGCAGTATTTT CASSVSGTSGYTDTQYF
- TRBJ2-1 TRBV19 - TGTGCCAGTAGTATAGGGGCCTACTCCTACAATGAGCAGTTCTTC CASSIGAYSYNEQFF
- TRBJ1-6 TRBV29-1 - TGCAGCGCTGCGATGGGGAATAATTCACCCCTCCACTTT CSAAMGNNSPLHF
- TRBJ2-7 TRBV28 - TGTGCCAGCACCTCCGGGCCCCTCCCCAACGGGCAGTACTTC CASTSGPLPNGQYF
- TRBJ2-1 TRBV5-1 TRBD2 TGCGCCAGCAGCTTGAAGCGGGGACTTAACAATGAGCAGTTCTTC CASSLKRGLNNEQFF
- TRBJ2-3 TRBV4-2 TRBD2 TGTGCCAGCAGTAGGGCGGGAGAGGGTACAGATACGCAGTATTTT CASSRAGEGTDTQYF
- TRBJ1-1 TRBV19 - TGTGCCAGTAGTACCATGTGGAGGGGAGGGACTGAAGCTTTCTTT CASSTMWRGGTEAFF
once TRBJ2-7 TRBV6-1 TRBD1 TGTGCCAGCAGTGTAACGGGACAGGGGAACTACGAGCAGTACTTC CASSVTGQGNYEQYF
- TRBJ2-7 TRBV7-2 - TGTGCCAGCAGCTTAAATACCTACGAGCAGTACTTC CASSLNTYEQYF
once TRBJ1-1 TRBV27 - TGTGCCAGCAGAATACAGGGGAACACTGAAGCTTTCTTT CASRIQGNTEAFF
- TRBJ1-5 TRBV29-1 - TGCAGCGTTGGGGAGGGGGATCAGCCCCAGCATTTT CSVGEGDQPQHF
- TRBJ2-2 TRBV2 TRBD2 TGTGCCAGCAGCTGGACTAGCGGGAGGACCGGGGAGCTGTTTTTT CASSWTSGRTGELFF
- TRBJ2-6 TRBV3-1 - TGTGCCAGCAGCCAAGATGATGGGGCCAACGTCCTGACTTTC CASSQDDGANVLTF
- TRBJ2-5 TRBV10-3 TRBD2 TGTGCCATATCGGGGGGAAAAGCGGGAGAAAGCCAAGAGACCCAGTACTTC CAISGGKAGESQETQYF
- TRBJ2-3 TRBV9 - TGTGCCAGCAGCGTACTAGCCAGCACAGATACGCAGTATTTT CASSVLASTDTQYF
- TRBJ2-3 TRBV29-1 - TGCAGCGTTGAAACTCAGGGGATAGATACGCAGTATTTT CSVETQGIDTQYF
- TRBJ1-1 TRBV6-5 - TGTGCCAGCAGTTACTCGTACGTGGAGCCCACTGAAGCTTTCTTT CASSYSYVEPTEAFF
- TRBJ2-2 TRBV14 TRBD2 TGTGCCAGCAGCCAAGATAAATCACTAGCGGGAGTTAGAAACACCGGGGAGCTGTTTTTT CASSQDKSLAGVRNTGELFF
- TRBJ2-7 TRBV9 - TGTGCCAGCAGCGTAGACCATGGCTACGAGCAGTACTTC CASSVDHGYEQYF
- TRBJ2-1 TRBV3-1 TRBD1 TGTGCCAGCAGCCAAGATTGGACAGGGGGCGCATCCTACAATGAGCAGTTCTTC CASSQDWTGGASYNEQFF
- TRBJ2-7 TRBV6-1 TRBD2 TGTGCCAGCAGATCCCCGGGACTAGCGGGAGGCTACGAGCAGTACTTC CASRSPGLAGGYEQYF